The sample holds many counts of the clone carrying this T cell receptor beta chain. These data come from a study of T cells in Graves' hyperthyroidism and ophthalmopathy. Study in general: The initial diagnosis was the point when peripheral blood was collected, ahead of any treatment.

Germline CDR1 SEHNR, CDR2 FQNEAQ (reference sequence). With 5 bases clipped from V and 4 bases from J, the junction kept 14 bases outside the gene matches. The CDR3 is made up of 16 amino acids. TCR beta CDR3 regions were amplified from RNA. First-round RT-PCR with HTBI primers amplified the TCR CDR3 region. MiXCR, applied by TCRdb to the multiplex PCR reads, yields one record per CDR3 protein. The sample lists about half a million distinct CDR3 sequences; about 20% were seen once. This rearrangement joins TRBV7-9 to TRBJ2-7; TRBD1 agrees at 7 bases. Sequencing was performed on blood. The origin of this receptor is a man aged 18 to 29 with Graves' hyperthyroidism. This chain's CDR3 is CASSTTPGQLNYEQYF. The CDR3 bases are TGTGCCAGCAGCACCACTCCGGGACAGTTGAATTACGAGCAGTACTTC.